This TCR beta chain was sequenced for a study of T cell changes during pregnancy in multiple sclerosis. The CDR3 has 20 residues. Germline V gene lookup returns CDR1 SGHRS and CDR2 YFSETQ. The junction had 21 bases not matched to a gene; V was cut back by 0 bases and J by 3 bases. The assay was immunoSEQ multiplex PCR, and TCRdb's table has in-frame clones only and misses some. The sample contains about 57,000 clones, 89% of which appear only once. The chain recombines TRBV5-1 with TRBJ2-7, with 7 positions matching TRBD1. The sequence derives from a female donor with multiple sclerosis, enrolled in a pregnancy study. The specimen was peripheral blood, collected after pregnancy. This CDR3 reads CASSLGLFTGTDFVSYEQYF. In nucleotides, the CDR3 is TGCGCCAGCAGCTTGGGGCTTTTTACCGGGACAGATTTCGTCAGCTACGAGCAGTACTTC. Drawing the rest from reference TRBV5-1 and TRBJ2-7, the complete variable domain is KAGVTQTPRYLIKTRGQQVTLSCSPISGHRSVSWYQQTPGQGLQFLFEYFSETQRNKGNFPGRFSGRQFSNSRSEMNVSTLELGDSALYLCASSLGLFTGTDFVSYEQYFGPGTRLTVT.